The T cell receptor beta chain described here comes from a study of T cell responses to AZD1222 COVID-19 vaccine. Findings and limits, study-wide: Donors skewed white British and female; clonal diversity was possibly underestimated. Seropositive at baseline were only 5 or 6 AZD1222 recipients.

V was shortened by 9 bases and J by 5 bases, with 13 bases between the two germline ends. Germline CDR1 and CDR2: SNHLY and FYNNEI. This CDR3 is built from 12 residues. Concerning this clone itself: Its antigen is not known.

The method was immunoSEQ multiplex PCR; TCRdb's version includes in-frame clones alone and lacks a portion of them. Of around 140,000 clones in the sample, about 91% were seen once. The TCR originated in an adult who received the AZD1222 COVID-19 vaccine. The V and J genes are TRBV2 and TRBJ1-1; D is perhaps TRBD1 (6 bases). The source was peripheral blood, collected 28 days after the second AZD1222 dose. The CDR3 spells CASRQDSTEAFF. CDR3 sequence (DNA): TGTGCCAGTAGACAGGATTCGACTGAAGCTTTCTTT.